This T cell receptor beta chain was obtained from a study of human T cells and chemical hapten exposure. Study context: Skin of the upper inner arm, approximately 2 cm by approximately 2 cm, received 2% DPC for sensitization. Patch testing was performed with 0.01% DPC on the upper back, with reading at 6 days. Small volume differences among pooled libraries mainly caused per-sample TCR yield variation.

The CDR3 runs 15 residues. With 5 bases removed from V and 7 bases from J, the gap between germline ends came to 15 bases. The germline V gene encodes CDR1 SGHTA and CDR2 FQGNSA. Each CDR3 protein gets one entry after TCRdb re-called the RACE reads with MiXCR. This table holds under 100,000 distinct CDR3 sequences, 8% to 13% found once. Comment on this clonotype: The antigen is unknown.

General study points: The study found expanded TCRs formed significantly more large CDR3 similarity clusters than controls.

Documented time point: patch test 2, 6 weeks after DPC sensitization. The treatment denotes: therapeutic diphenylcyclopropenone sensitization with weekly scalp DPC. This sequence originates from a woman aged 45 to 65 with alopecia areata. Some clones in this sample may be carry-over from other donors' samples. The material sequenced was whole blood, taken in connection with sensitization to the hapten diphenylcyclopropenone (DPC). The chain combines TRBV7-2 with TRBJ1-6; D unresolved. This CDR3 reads CASSPREVRNSPLHF. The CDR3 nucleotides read TGTGCCAGCAGCCCTCGAGAGGTACGGAATTCACCCCTCCACTTT.